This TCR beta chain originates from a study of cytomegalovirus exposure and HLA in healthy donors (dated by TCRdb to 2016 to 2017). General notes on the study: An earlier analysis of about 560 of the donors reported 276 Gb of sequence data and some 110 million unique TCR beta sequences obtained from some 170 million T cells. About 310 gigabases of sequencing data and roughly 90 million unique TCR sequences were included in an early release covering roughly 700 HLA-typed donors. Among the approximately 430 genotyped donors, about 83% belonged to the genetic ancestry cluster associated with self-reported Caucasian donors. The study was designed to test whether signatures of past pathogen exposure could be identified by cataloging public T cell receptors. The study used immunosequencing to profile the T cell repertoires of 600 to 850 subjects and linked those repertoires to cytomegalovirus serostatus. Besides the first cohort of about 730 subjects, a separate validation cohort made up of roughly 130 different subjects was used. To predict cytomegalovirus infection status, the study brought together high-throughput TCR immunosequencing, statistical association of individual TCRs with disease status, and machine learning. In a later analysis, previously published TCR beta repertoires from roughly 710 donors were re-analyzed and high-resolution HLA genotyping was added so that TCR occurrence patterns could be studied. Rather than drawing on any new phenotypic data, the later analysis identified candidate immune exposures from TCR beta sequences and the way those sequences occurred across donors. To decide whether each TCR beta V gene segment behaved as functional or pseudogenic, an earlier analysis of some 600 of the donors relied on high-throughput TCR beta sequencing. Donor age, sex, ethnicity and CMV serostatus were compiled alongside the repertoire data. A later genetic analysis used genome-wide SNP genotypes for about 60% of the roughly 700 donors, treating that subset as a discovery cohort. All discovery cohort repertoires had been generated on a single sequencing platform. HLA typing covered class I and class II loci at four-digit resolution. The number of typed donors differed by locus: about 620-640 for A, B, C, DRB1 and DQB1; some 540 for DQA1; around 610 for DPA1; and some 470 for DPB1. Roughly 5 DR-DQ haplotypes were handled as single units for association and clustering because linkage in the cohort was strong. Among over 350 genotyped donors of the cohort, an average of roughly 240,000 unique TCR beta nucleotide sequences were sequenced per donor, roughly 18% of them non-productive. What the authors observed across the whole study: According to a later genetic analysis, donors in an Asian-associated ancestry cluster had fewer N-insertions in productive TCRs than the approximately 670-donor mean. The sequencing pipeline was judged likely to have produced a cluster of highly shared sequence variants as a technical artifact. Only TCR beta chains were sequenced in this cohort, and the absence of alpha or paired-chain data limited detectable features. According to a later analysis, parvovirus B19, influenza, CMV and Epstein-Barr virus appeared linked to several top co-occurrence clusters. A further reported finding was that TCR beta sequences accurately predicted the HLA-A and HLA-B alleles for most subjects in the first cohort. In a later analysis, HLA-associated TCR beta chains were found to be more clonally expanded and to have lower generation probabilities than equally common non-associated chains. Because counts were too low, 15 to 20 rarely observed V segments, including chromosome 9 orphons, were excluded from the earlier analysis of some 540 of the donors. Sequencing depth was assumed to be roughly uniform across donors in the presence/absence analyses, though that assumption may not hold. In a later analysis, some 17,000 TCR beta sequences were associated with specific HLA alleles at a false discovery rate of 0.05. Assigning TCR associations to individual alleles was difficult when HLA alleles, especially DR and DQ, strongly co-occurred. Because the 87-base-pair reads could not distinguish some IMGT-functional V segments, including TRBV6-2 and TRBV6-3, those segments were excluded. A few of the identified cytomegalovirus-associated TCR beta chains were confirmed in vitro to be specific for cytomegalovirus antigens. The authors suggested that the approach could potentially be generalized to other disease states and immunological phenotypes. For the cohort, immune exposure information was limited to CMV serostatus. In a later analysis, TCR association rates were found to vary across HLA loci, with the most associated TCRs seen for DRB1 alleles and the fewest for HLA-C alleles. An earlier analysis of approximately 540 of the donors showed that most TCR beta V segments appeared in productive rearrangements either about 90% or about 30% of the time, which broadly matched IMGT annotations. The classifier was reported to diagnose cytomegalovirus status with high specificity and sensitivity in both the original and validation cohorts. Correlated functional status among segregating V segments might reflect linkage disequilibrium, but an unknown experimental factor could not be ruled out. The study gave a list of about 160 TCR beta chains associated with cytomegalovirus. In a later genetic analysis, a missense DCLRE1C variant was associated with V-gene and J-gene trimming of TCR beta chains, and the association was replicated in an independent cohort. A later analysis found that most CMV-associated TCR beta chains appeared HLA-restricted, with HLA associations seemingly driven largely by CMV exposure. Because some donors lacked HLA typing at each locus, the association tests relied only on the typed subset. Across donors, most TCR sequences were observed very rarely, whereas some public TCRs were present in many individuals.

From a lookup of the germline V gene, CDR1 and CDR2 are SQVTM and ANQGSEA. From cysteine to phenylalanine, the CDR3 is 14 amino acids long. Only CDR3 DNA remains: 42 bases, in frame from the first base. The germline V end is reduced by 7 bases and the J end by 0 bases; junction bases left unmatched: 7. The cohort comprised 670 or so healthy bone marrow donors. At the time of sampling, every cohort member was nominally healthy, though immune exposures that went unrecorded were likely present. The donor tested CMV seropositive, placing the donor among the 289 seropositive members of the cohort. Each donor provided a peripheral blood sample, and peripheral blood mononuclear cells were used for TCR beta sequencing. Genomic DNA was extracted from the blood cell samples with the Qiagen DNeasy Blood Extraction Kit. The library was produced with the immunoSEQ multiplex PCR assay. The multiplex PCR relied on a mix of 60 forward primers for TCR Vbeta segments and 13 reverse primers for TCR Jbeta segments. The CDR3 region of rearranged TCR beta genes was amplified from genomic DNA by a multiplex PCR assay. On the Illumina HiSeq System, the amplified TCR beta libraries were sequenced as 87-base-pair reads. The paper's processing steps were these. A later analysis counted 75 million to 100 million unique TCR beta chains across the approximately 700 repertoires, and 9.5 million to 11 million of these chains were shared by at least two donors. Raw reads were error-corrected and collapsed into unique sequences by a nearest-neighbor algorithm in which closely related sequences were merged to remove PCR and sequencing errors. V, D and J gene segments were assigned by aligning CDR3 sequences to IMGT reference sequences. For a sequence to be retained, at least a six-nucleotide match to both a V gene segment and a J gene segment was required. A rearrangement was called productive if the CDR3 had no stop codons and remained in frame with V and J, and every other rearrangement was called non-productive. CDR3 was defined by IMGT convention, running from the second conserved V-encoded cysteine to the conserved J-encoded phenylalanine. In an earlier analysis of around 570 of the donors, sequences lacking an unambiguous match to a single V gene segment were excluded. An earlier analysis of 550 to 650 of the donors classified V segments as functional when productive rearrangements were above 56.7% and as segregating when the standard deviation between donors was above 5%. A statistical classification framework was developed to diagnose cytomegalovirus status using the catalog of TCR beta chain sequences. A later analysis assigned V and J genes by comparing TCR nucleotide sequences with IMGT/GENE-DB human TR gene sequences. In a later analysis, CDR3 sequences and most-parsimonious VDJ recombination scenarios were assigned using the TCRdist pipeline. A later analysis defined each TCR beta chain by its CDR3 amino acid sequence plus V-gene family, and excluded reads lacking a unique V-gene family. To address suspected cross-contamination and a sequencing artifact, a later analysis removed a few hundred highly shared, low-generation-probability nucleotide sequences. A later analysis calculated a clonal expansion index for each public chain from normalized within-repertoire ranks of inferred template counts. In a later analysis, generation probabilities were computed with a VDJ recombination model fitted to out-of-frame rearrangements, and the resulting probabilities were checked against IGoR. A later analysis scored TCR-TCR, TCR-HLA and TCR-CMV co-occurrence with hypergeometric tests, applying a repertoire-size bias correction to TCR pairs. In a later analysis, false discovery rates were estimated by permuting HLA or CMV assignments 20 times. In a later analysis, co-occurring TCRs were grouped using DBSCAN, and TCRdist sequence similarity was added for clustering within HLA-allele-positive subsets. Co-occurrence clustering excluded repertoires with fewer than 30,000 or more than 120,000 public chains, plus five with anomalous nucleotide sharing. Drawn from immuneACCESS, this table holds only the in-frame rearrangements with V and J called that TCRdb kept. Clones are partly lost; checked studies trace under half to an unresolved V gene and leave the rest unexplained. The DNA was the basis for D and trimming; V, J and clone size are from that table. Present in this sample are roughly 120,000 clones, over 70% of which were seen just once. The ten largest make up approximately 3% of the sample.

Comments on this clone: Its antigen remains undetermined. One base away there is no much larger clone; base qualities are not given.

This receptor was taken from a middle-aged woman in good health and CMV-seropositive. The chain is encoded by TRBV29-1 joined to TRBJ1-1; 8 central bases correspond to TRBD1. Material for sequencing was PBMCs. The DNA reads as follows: TGCAGCGCAGGACAGGGCGACATGAACACTGAAGCTTTCTTT. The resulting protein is CSAGQGDMNTEAFF.